This is a list of T cell receptor beta chains from one sample in a study of CD8 T cells in ankylosing spondylitis. TCRdb redid the calling of the 5' RACE reads with MiXCR, one entry per CDR3 protein. The table records 650,000 to 800,000 distinct CDR3 sequences, roughly 19% of them present only once. The specimen was blood, either unsorted or a sorted T cell fraction (not recorded which). Receptors originate from a male donor with ankylosing spondylitis. Each CDR3 is given with its conserved first and last residue.

CDR3aa | j_gene | v_gene
CASSFVPRQGAGQPQHF | TRBJ1-5 | TRBV12-3/TRBV12-4
CASTGFGGYEQYF | TRBJ2-7 | TRBV5-1
CASFPLTDPNTEAFF | TRBJ1-1 | TRBV2
CASSVESDLGEQYF | TRBJ2-7 | TRBV9
CSALYAGQLNNEQFF | TRBJ2-1 | TRBV20-1
CASSLGDRNTGELFF | TRBJ2-2 | TRBV7-2
CASRGDAYSPLHF | TRBJ1-6 | TRBV27
CSASPGGELFF | TRBJ2-2 | TRBV29-1
CASSPDSGLAANEQFF | TRBJ2-1 | TRBV7-9
CASSLGPDPGEKLFF | TRBJ1-4 | TRBV27
CASYLRGAPGYGYTF | TRBJ1-2 | TRBV12-3/TRBV12-4
CSAPRTYHYEQYF | TRBJ2-7 | TRBV20-1
CASSPRDRGASYFTDTQYF | TRBJ2-3 | TRBV5-1
CASRPRGAGELFF | TRBJ2-2 | TRBV27
CSVEGGRGDTEAFF | TRBJ1-1 | TRBV29-1
CASSLGGGRLNTGYTF | TRBJ1-2 | TRBV7-2
CASSYSNTQYF | TRBJ2-5 | TRBV7-9
CASSFGGGGGANVLTF | TRBJ2-6 | TRBV28
CASSIEGVLTDTQYF | TRBJ2-3 | TRBV19
CASSFRVQGYGYTF | TRBJ1-2 | TRBV28
CASSLGAATDTQYF | TRBJ2-3 | TRBV5-1
CASSLGPFGNSPLHF | TRBJ1-6 | TRBV5-1
CASSPLGQGDASYEQYF | TRBJ2-7 | TRBV27
CSASEGQGTLLAFF | TRBJ1-1 | TRBV20-1
CASSQGQEGETQYF | TRBJ2-5 | TRBV4-2
CASSFERGDYNEQFF | TRBJ2-1 | TRBV7-2
CASMGRGHEQFF | TRBJ2-1 | TRBV19
CASQAGSSYNEQFF | TRBJ2-1 | TRBV6-2/TRBV6-3
CSAREGEGTDTQYF | TRBJ2-3 | TRBV20-1
CASSHGSPHEQFF | TRBJ2-1 | TRBV5-6
CASSQEWQSLQETQYF | TRBJ2-5 | TRBV4-2
CSAPPAGGWYEQYF | TRBJ2-7 | TRBV20-1
CSVVSYTDTQYF | TRBJ2-3 | TRBV29-1
CASSAEGGLSSGELFF | TRBJ2-2 | TRBV11-2
CASSTEATNEKLFF | TRBJ1-4 | TRBV6-1
CASSATGTGYEQYF | TRBJ2-7 | TRBV9
CSGRAGHNEQFF | TRBJ2-1 | TRBV29-1
CASSAQGSDTEAFF | TRBJ1-1 | TRBV5-6
CASSPGTGVSNQPQHF | TRBJ1-5 | TRBV7-8
CASSVSLPEISGANVLTF | TRBJ2-6 | TRBV18
CASSQTGTKGETQYF | TRBJ2-5 | TRBV27
CASSLGDRANYGYTF | TRBJ1-2 | TRBV12-3/TRBV12-4
CASSDWVTEAFF | TRBJ1-1 | TRBV6-1
CSALTQGSTGELFF | TRBJ2-2 | TRBV20-1
CASRGTSAHNEQFF | TRBJ2-1 | TRBV2
CSARNRGNTEAFF | TRBJ1-1 | TRBV20-1
CASSQDHGSGGDTQYF | TRBJ2-3 | TRBV4-3
CASSQGVGDTEAFF | TRBJ1-1 | TRBV4-3
CSAGTGGSDQPQHF | TRBJ1-5 | TRBV20-1
CSVDGRPEKETQYF | TRBJ2-5 | TRBV29-1
CASSESSYGYTF | TRBJ1-2 | TRBV25-1
CASSTFLGTASNSGANVLTF | TRBJ2-6 | TRBV4-1
CASSPAVGGYTF | TRBJ1-2 | TRBV7-9